This T cell receptor beta chain was sequenced in a study of a mutant IDH1 vaccine in newly diagnosed glioma. Study in general: Males made up about 60% and females about 40% of treated patients, whose mean age was roughly 40 years.

The sample holds one count of this clone. The antigen is undetermined. Germline-derived CDR1 and CDR2 are MNHEY and SVGAGI. CDR3 length equals 15 residues. V was cut by 0 bases and J by 2 bases, with 5 bases left in between. Noted time point: week 47, end of study. Alongside topical imiquimod, each dose of vaccine comprised 300 ug of mutant IDH1 20-mer peptide. Patients were given eight vaccinations, scheduled in weeks 1, 3, 5, 7, 11, 15, 19 and 23. Study results and caveats: Pseudoprogression seemed unlinked to shifts in top peripheral T cell clonotypes.

The repertoire was sequenced with immunoSEQ multiplex PCR; TCRdb's copy has only in-frame clones and lacks some. The sample yields around 30,000 clones, just under 90% seen once. The rearrangement links TRBV6-5 to TRBJ2-6; D remains ambiguous. The source was PBMCs, collected from a glioma patient whose treatment included an IDH1 peptide vaccine. The sequence derives from a woman in her 30s with glioma. In DNA, the CDR3 is TGTGCCAGCAGTTACTCGATAACTGGGGCCAACGTCCTGACTTTC. Translated: CASSYSITGANVLTF.